This T cell receptor beta chain originates from a study of cytomegalovirus exposure and HLA in healthy donors. Repertoires were generated with immunoSEQ multiplex PCR, while TCRdb's copy carries only in-frame clones and drops some. In the table there are 71,000 or so clones, about 95% of which are singletons. Broader study findings: Diagnosis of cytomegalovirus status made by the classifier reportedly showed high specificity and sensitivity. The authors enumerated 180 or so TCR beta chains as linked to cytomegalovirus. Subsequent analysis showed first-cohort TCR clusters tending to co-occur in 120 validation repertoires.

The CDR3 totals 15 residues. Looked up from germline, CDR1 is SGDLS and CDR2 is YYNGEE. Trimming took 0 bases from V and 0 from J, leaving 8 bases between them. About this clone itself: Its specificity is unknown.

The gene calls are TRBV9 and TRBJ2-3; D might be TRBD1 (6 bases). The receptor was isolated from a woman between 18 and 29 years old in good health and CMV-seronegative. The sequenced sample was PBMCs. CDR3 protein: CASSVVQGSTDTQYF. The CDR3 DNA reads TGTGCCAGCAGCGTAGTCCAGGGGAGCACAGATACGCAGTATTTT.